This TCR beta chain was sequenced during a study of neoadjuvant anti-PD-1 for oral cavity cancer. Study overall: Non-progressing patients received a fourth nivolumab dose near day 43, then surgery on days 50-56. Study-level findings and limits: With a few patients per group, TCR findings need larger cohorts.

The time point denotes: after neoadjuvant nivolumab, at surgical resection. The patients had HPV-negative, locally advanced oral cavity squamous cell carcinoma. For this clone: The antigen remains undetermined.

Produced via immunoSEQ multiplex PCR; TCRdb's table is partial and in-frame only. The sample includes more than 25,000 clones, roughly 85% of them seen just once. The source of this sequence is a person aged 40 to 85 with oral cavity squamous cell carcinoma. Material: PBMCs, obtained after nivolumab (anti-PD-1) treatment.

CDR3 bases: TGTGCCAGTACCTATGGGGGAAATCAGCCCCAGCATTTT. Encoded protein: CASTYGGNQPQHF. The chain has TRBV19 and TRBJ1-5, with D perhaps TRBD1 (5 bases). The CDR3 length is 13 residues. V was shortened by 7 bases and J by 4 bases, with 11 bases between the two germline ends. Germline-derived CDR1 and CDR2 are LNHDA and SQIVND (reference sequence).